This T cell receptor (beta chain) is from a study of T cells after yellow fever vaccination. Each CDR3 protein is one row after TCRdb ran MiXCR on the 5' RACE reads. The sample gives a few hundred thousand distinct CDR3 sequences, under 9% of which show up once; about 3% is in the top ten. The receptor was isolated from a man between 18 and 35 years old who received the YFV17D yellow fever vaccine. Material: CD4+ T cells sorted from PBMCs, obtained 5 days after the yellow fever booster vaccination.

The CDR3 loop reads CASSLARGTAVSGGANVLTF. As DNA, the CDR3 is TGCGCCAGCAGCTTGGCCCGGGGGACAGCCGTTTCGGGGGGGGCCAACGTCCTGACTTTC. The V gene is TRBV5-1, the J gene TRBJ2-6, with D possibly matching TRBD1 (7 bases). CDR3 length: 20 amino acids. Germline lookup yields CDR1 SGHRS and CDR2 YFSETQ. V dropped 0 bases and J dropped 4 bases, with 23 bases sitting between them.